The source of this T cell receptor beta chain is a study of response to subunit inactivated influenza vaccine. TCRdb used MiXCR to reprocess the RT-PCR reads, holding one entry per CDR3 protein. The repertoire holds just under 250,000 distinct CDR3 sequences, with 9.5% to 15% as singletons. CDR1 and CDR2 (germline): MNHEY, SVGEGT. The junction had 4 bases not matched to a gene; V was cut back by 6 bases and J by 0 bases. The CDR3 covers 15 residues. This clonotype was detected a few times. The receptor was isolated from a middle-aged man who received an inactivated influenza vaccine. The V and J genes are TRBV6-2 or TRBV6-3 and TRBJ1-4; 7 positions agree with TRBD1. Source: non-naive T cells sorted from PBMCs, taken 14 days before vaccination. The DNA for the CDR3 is TGTGCCAGCAGCAGGGACAGCGCAACTAATGAAAAACTGTTTTTT. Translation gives CASSRDSATNEKLFF.